Listed below are T cell receptor beta chains from one sample, sequenced in a study of shared clonotypes between healthy human individuals. Repertoires were generated with immunoSEQ multiplex PCR, while TCRdb's copy carries only in-frame clones and drops some. Of 400,000 to 500,000 clones listed, 60% to 85% are singletons. The sequenced material came from PBMCs. Every receptor here comes from a woman aged 40 to 49 in good health. Some clones in this sample may be carry-over from other donors' samples. Each CDR3 is given with its conserved first and last residue. The D gene is left open where the match is weak. Part of the rows lack a size; the others show once, few, many or a class for expanded clones.

clone_size j_call v_call d_call cdr3_aa cdr3_nt
once TRBJ1-1 TRBV14 TRBD1 CASSSRQGRGQTEAFF TGTGCCAGCAGCTCCCGACAGGGGAGAGGACAAACTGAAGCTTTCTTT
. TRBJ2-5 TRBV30 . CAWSVHRSLQETQYF TGTGCCTGGAGTGTACATAGAAGCCTCCAAGAGACCCAGTACTTC
. TRBJ2-3 TRBV6-5 TRBD1 CASSTSDRGADTQYF TGTGCCAGCAGTACCTCCGACAGGGGCGCAGATACGCAGTATTTT
. TRBJ2-1 TRBV18 TRBD2 CASSPPSGRAYNEQFF TGTGCCAGCTCACCTCCAAGCGGGAGGGCCTACAATGAGCAGTTCTTC
. TRBJ2-5 TRBV7-2 . CASSPQSGQETQYF TGTGCCAGCAGCCCACAGAGCGGCCAAGAGACCCAGTACTTC
. TRBJ2-4 TRBV4-3 . CASSQDGGAKNIQYF TGCGCCAGCAGCCAAGATGGGGGGGCCAAAAACATTCAGTACTTC
. TRBJ2-1 TRBV5-5 TRBD1 CASSFTPQGVSNEQFF TGTGCCAGCAGCTTTACCCCACAGGGGGTATCCAATGAGCAGTTCTTC
once TRBJ2-5 TRBV30 . CAWSAGLMETQYF TGTGCCTGGAGTGCTGGGCTTATGGAGACCCAGTACTTC
. TRBJ2-1 TRBV28 . CAGYGRGKYNEQFF TGTGCCGGCTATGGCAGGGGAAAATACAATGAGCAGTTCTTC
. TRBJ2-7 TRBV11-2 . CASSLVAGTSYEQYF TGTGCCAGCAGCTTAGTGGCAGGGACCTCCTACGAGCAGTACTTC
. TRBJ2-1 TRBV21-1 . CAPGRAGDIYNEQFF TGTGCTCCCGGGCGGGCGGGAGACATCTACAATGAGCAGTTCTTC
once TRBJ2-7 TRBV14 TRBD1 CASSPWDRGFQYF TGTGCCAGCAGCCCTTGGGACAGGGGATTTCAGTACTTC
many TRBJ2-2 TRBV25-1 . CASGRGANTGELFF TGTGCCAGCGGGCGAGGGGCTAACACCGGGGAGCTGTTTTTT
. TRBJ2-2 TRBV7-9 TRBD2 CASGATAGVTGELFF TGTGCCAGTGGGGCTACAGCGGGAGTCACCGGGGAGCTGTTTTTT
once TRBJ2-7 TRBV10-3 TRBD1 CAISDRTGAIYEQYF TGTGCCATCAGTGACAGGACAGGGGCTATATACGAGCAGTACTTC
. TRBJ2-1 TRBV10-1 TRBD2 CASSASGVPYNEQLF TGCGCCAGCAGTGCCAGCGGGGTACCCTACAATGAGCAGCTCTTC
. TRBJ2-7 TRBV2 . CASGSSYEQYF TGTGCCAGCGGATCCTCCTACGAGCAGTACTTC
. TRBJ2-7 TRBV4-3 . CASSQGLGAYEQYF TGCGCCAGCAGCCAAGGATTAGGGGCCTACGAGCAGTACTTC
. TRBJ2-5 TRBV11-2 . CASSLGQQETQYF TGTGCCAGCAGCTTAGGGCAGCAAGAGACCCAGTACTTC
few TRBJ2-1 TRBV2 . CASSVILGAYNEQFF TGTGCCAGCAGTGTAATTTTAGGGGCCTACAATGAGCAGTTCTTC
. TRBJ1-2 TRBV27 TRBD1 CASSPRLQGAGDSGYTF TGTGCCAGCAGCCCACGACTACAGGGGGCGGGAGATTCAGGCTACACCTTC
once TRBJ2-2 TRBV28 . CASSGATGLLTGELFF TGTGCCAGCAGTGGCGCTACGGGACTCCTCACCGGGGAGCTGTTTTTT
. TRBJ2-1 TRBV7-2 TRBD2 CASSLARTSGGSYNEQFF TGTGCCAGCAGCTTGGCGCGGACTAGCGGGGGCTCCTACAATGAGCAGTTCTTC
. TRBJ2-2 TRBV30 TRBD2 CACPRSGVFFGTGELFF TGTGCCTGCCCGAGAAGCGGGGTTTTTTTTGGCACCGGGGAGCTGTTTTTT
. TRBJ2-7 TRBV18 TRBD1 CASSPSQGAYYEQYF TGTGCCAGCTCACCCTCACAGGGGGCTTATTACGAGCAGTACTTC
. TRBJ2-1 TRBV11-2 TRBD2 CASSSRAGVYNEQFF TGTGCCAGCAGCTCCCGAGCGGGAGTCTACAATGAGCAGTTCTTC
. TRBJ1-3 TRBV6-5 TRBD1 CASSYSTGVGGNTIYF TGTGCCAGCAGTTACTCGACAGGGGTGGGTGGAAACACCATATATTTT
. TRBJ1-4 TRBV7-6 TRBD1 CASRRDRVYEKLFF TGTGCCAGCAGACGGGACAGGGTGTATGAAAAACTGTTTTTT
. TRBJ2-3 TRBV7-6 . CASSSYRRDPTDTQYF TGTGCCAGCAGCTCATATAGGAGAGACCCCACAGATACGCAGTATTTT
few TRBJ2-1 TRBV15 . CATSRYTGSSYNEQFF TGTGCCACCAGCAGATATACAGGGAGCTCCTACAATGAGCAGTTCTTC
many TRBJ1-1 TRBV28 . CASTSVVNTEAFF TGTGCCAGCACCTCCGTGGTGAACACTGAAGCTTTCTTT
. TRBJ2-3 TRBV13 . CASSLGEKYF TGTGCCAGCAGCTTAGGGGAGAAGTATTTT
many TRBJ2-7 TRBV14 . CASSQQGYLYEQYF TGTGCCAGCAGCCAGCAGGGATATCTTTACGAGCAGTACTTC
. TRBJ2-5 TRBV5-1 . CASSLLGVQETQYF TGCGCCAGCAGCTTGCTGGGGGTCCAAGAGACCCAGTACTTC
once TRBJ2-7 TRBV7-9 TRBD2 CASSQSGGLNEQYF TGTGCCAGCAGCCAATCGGGGGGGTTGAACGAGCAGTACTTC
. TRBJ1-1 TRBV14 . CASTPHGINTEAFF TGTGCCAGCACCCCACATGGGATAAACACTGAAGCTTTCTTT
. TRBJ2-1 TRBV27 TRBD1 CASSQQGYPIDEQFF TGTGCCAGCAGCCAACAGGGGTACCCTATAGATGAGCAGTTCTTC
. TRBJ2-7 TRBV18 . CASSPNPRSYEQYF TGTGCCAGCTCACCAAACCCCCGGTCGTACGAGCAGTACTTC
. TRBJ2-7 TRBV6-1 . CASSEVEGVEQYF TGTGCCAGCAGTGAAGTTGAAGGGGTCGAGCAGTACTTC
. TRBJ2-7 TRBV27 TRBD1 CASSPRTGMYEQYF TGTGCCAGCAGTCCCCGGACAGGGATGTACGAGCAGTACTTC